This T cell receptor beta chain stems from a study of breast tumors, draining lymph nodes, adjacent tissues. TCRdb reanalysed the multiplex PCR reads using MiXCR and keeps one entry per CDR3 protein. The table records approximately 280,000 distinct CDR3 sequences, roughly 31% of them present only once. There are many counts of this clonotype. The lymph nodes were axillary draining lymph nodes from breast cancer patients. CDR1 is ENHRY and CDR2 is SYGVKD in the germline V gene. The ends were cut back, 3 bases at V and 3 bases at J, with 12 bases in the middle. There are 14 residues in the CDR3. The chain carries TRBV10-3 and TRBJ2-7; tentatively, D is TRBD2 (5 bases). This clonotype was sampled from a female donor with breast cancer. Some clones in this sample may be carry-over from other donors' samples. Sequencing was performed on axillary lymph node tissue. In nucleotides, the CDR3 is TGTGCCATCAGTGATTTAGAGAGCGGCTACGAGCAGTACTTC. This translates into CAISDLESGYEQYF.